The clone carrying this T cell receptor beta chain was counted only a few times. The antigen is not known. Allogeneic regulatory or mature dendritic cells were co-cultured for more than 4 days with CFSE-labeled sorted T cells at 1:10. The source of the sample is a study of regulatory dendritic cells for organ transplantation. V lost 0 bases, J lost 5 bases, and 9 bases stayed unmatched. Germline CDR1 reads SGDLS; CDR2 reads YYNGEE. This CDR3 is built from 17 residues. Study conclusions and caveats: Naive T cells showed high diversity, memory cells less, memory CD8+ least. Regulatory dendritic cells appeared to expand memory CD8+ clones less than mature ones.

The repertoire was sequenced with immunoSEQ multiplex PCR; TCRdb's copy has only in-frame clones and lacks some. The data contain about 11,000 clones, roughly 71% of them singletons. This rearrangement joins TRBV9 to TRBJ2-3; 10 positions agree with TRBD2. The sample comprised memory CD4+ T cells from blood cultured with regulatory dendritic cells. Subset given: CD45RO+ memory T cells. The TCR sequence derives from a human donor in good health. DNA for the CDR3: TGTGCCAGCAGCGTAGCTCCAGCGGGGGGGGGTAAAGATACGCAGTATTTT. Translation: CASSVAPAGGGKDTQYF.